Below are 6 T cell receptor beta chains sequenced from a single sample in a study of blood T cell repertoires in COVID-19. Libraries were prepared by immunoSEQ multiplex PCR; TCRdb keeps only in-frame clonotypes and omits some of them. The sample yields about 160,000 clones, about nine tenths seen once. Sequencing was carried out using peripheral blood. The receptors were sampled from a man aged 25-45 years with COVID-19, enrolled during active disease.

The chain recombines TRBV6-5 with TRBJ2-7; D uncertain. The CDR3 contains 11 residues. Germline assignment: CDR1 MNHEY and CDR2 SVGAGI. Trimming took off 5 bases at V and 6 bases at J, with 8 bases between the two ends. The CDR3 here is CASSRQREQYF. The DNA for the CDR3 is TGTGCCAGCAGTCGCCAGCGCGAGCAGTACTTC.

The CDR3 is CASSSKGAAYNEQFF. CDR3 in DNA: TGTGCCAGCAGCTCGAAGGGGGCGGCCTACAATGAGCAGTTCTTC. This sequence joins TRBV5-5 and TRBJ2-1, with 7 nucleotides matching TRBD1. This CDR3 has 15 residues. J lost 2 bases, V lost 3 bases, and 5 bases had no gene match. Germline V gives CDR1 SGHKS, CDR2 YYEKEE (reference sequence). The complete variable domain, with remaining parts taken from reference TRBV5-5 and TRBJ2-1, reads DAGVTQSPTHLIKTRGQQVTLRCSPISGHKSVSWYQQVLGQGPQFIFQYYEKEERGRGNFPDRFSARQFPNYSSELNVNALLLGDSALYLCASSSKGAAYNEQFFGPGTRLTVL.

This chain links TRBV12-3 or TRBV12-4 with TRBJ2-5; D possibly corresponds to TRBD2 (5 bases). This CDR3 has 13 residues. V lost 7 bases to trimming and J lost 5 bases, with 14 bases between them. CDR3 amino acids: CASTIGSWETQYF. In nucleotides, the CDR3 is TGTGCCAGCACCATAGGGAGTTGGGAGACCCAGTACTTC.

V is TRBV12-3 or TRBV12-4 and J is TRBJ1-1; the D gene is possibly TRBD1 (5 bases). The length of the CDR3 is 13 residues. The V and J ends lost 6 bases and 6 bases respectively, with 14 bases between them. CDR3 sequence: CASSLQGIPEAFF. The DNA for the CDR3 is TGTGCCAGCAGCCTCCAGGGTATCCCTGAAGCTTTCTTT.

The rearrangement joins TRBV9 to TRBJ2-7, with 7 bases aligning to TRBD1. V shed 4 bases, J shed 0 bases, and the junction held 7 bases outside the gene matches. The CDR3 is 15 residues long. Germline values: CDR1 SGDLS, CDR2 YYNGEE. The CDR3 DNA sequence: TGTGCCAGCAGCCGAACCGGGACAGACTCCTACGAGCAGTACTTC. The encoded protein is CASSRTGTDSYEQYF.

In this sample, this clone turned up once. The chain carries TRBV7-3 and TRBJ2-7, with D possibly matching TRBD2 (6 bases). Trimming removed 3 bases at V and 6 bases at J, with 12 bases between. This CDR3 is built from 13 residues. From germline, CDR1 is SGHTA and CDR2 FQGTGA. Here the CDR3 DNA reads TGTGCCAGCAGCTTCTTAAGCGGGTCCGAGCAGTACTTC. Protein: CASSFLSGSEQYF.